The 32 T cell receptor beta chains below were found in one sample sequenced in a study of T cells expressing NK-cell markers. TCRdb reprocessed the 5' RACE reads; each CDR3 protein has one entry and no DNA is given. This table lists 550,000 to 600,000 distinct CDR3 sequences. Sequenced: blood T cells: a sorted CD56 or NKG2C T cell subset, CD4+ or CD8+ T cells, or bulk PBMC T cells (not recorded which). The receptors come from a man aged 18-30 years in good health.

The V and J genes are TRBV6-1 and TRBJ2-1. This CDR3 spans 13 amino acids. The germline V gene encodes CDR1 MNHNS and CDR2 SASEGT. This chain's CDR3 is CASCRRACNEQFF.

The gene calls are TRBV6-2 or TRBV6-3 and TRBJ2-7; TCRdb outputs TRBD2, but without DNA this stays unchecked. Germline values: CDR1 MNHEY, CDR2 SVGEGT. The CDR3 totals 15 residues. This chain's CDR3 is CASSLTSGITYEQYF.

This sequence joins TRBV20-1 and TRBJ1-2. The germline V gene encodes CDR1 DFQATT and CDR2 SNEGSKA (reference sequence). There are 12 residues in the CDR3. This chain's CDR3 is CGTLGSGDGYTF.

The chain uses TRBV4-3 and TRBJ2-1; TCRdb proposes TRBD2, but this gene call is untestable without DNA. CDR3 length: 16 amino acids. In germline, CDR1 is LGHNA, CDR2 YSLEER. CDR3 loop: CASSQEVRRPFNEQFF.

V usage is TRBV10-3 and J usage is TRBJ2-5; TCRdb picks TRBD1, but there is no DNA to check that call. Germline V gene sequence: CDR1 ENHRY, CDR2 SYGVKD. This CDR3 has 16 amino acids. CDR3 sequence reads: CAISGDRKISQETQYF.

The V call is TRBV12-3 or TRBV12-4, the J call TRBJ2-3; the TRBD1 assignment by TCRdb is unverifiable without DNA. This CDR3 contains 15 residues. The CDR3 loop is CASSRDLQGTDTQYF.

This rearrangement joins TRBV7-2 to TRBJ1-3; TCRdb's D gene call, TRBD1, goes unchecked for lack of DNA. Per the germline V gene, CDR1 is SGHTA and CDR2 is FQGNSA. This CDR3 has 17 amino acids. The chain's CDR3 is CASSPRGDGYSGNTIYF.

This chain joins TRBV5-1 and TRBJ2-2. CDR1 is SGHRS, CDR2 YFSETQ, per germline. CDR3 size: 15 residues. The CDR3 sequence: CASSLSQMNTGELFF.

The genes are TRBV5-1 and TRBJ1-5; TCRdb lists TRBD1, though no DNA is available to test this call. CDR1 is SGHRS and CDR2 is YFSETQ in the germline V gene. The CDR3 sequence is 14 residues long. The CDR3 loop is CASSSGSGKEPQHF.

This CDR3 is CASSLGEVGLFSPLHF. The chain carries TRBV12-3 or TRBV12-4 and TRBJ1-6. The CDR3 sequence is 16 residues long.

V is TRBV10-3 and J is TRBJ1-2; checking the TCRdb D call of TRBD1 is not possible without DNA. The CDR3 contains 17 residues. Per the germline V gene, CDR1 is ENHRY and CDR2 is SYGVKD. The CDR3 is CAISEGALGLGNYGYTF.

This chain links TRBV5-1 with TRBJ2-1; TCRdb returns TRBD2, unconfirmable since there is no DNA. Germline V CDR1 and CDR2: SGHRS, YFSETQ. The CDR3 extends over 17 amino acids. The CDR3 loop reads CASSSPGLASSYNEQFF.

J is TRBJ2-1 and V is TRBV28. Germline V gene sequence: CDR1 MDHEN, CDR2 SYDVKM. This CDR3 is 14 amino acids long. The CDR3 sequence is CASTWGDLNNEQFF.

The rearrangement links TRBV28 to TRBJ2-5; TCRdb indicates TRBD1, and absent DNA this call remains unverified. This CDR3 contains 15 residues. Germline V gene sequence: CDR1 MDHEN, CDR2 SYDVKM. CDR3 sequence reads: CASSLSGTGVETQYF.

The CDR3 loop is CASSTAGTSVNTGELFF. The chain joins TRBV5-1 to TRBJ2-2; the TCRdb D gene call, TRBD2, has no DNA to confirm it. The CDR3 consists of 17 residues. Germline V CDR1 and CDR2: SGHRS, YFSETQ.

The chain has TRBV5-6 and TRBJ1-1. Germline V gives CDR1 SGHDT, CDR2 YYEEEE. This CDR3 comprises 13 residues. The CDR3 sequence: CASSFGTYTEAFF.

The chain recombines TRBV20-1 with TRBJ1-5; TCRdb selects TRBD1, and the lack of DNA leaves this call unchecked. The CDR3 is 15 residues long. Germline CDR1 and CDR2: DFQATT and SNEGSKA (reference sequence). The CDR3 is CSARKQGAINQPQHF.

This chain uses TRBV5-1 with TRBJ2-4; TCRdb proposes TRBD1, but this gene call is untestable without DNA. The CDR3 is made up of 16 amino acids. CDR1 SGHRS and CDR2 YFSETQ come from the germline V gene. The CDR3 loop reads CASSPRQGLAKNIQYF.

This rearrangement joins TRBV9 to TRBJ2-7. The CDR3 extends over 15 amino acids. Germline V gene data show CDR1 as SGDLS and CDR2 as YYNGEE. Here the CDR3 reads CASSVGVQGSYEQYF. The whole variable domain, remainder taken from reference TRBV9 and TRBJ2-7, is DSGVTQTPKHLITATGQRVTLRCSPRSGDLSVYWYQQSLDQGLQFLIQYYNGEERAKGNILERFSAQQFPDLHSELNLSSLELGDSALYFCASSVGVQGSYEQYFGPGTRLTVT.

The CDR3 region is CASSLGLTQSTDTQYF. This chain joins TRBV28 and TRBJ2-3; TCRdb's assignment of TRBD2 cannot be checked, as there is no DNA. Germline V lookup: CDR1 MDHEN, CDR2 SYDVKM. This CDR3 contains 16 residues.

The genes are TRBV20-1 and TRBJ2-1; TCRdb selects TRBD2, and the lack of DNA leaves this call unchecked. Germline lookup yields CDR1 DFQATT and CDR2 SNEGSKA (reference sequence). The CDR3 runs 15 residues. CDR3 amino acids: CSASGLAVNYNEQFF.

J is TRBJ2-2 and V is TRBV28; lacking DNA, the TRBD1 call made by TCRdb goes unchecked. Germline loops: CDR1 MDHEN, CDR2 SYDVKM. This CDR3 contains 17 residues. CDR3 region: CASSLSNSGSWAGELFF.

The genes are TRBV12-3 or TRBV12-4 and TRBJ2-3; TCRdb's assignment of TRBD2 cannot be checked, as there is no DNA. CDR3 length equals 16 residues. CDR3 region: CASSLSSGRAADTQYF.

The V call is TRBV12-3 or TRBV12-4, the J call TRBJ2-4. The CDR3 spans 16 residues. The CDR3 reads CASSLVFWRAKNIQYF.

This rearrangement joins TRBV10-3 to TRBJ1-1; the TCRdb call, TRBD1, lacks DNA for checking. This CDR3 has 14 amino acids. CDR1 is ENHRY, CDR2 SYGVKD, per germline. The CDR3 is CAIRKGVANTEAFF.

V is TRBV5-1 and J is TRBJ2-3; the D gene TCRdb calls, TRBD1, cannot be checked with no DNA. The germline gives CDR1 SGHRS, CDR2 YFSETQ. This CDR3 is built from 14 residues. CDR3 protein: CASTPFRSTDTQYF. The full variable domain, rest sourced from reference TRBV5-1 and TRBJ2-3, is KAGVTQTPRYLIKTRGQQVTLSCSPISGHRSVSWYQQTPGQGLQFLFEYFSETQRNKGNFPGRFSGRQFSNSRSEMNVSTLELGDSALYLCASTPFRSTDTQYFGPGTRLTVL.

The rearrangement uses TRBV10-1 and TRBJ2-2; lacking DNA, the TRBD2 call made by TCRdb goes unchecked. The CDR3 extends over 17 amino acids. Germline CDR1 and CDR2: WNHNN and SYGVQD (reference sequence). CDR3 amino acids: CASSESGLARNTGELFF.

The chain links TRBV5-6 to TRBJ1-2; checking the TCRdb D call of TRBD1 is not possible without DNA. The germline V gene encodes CDR1 SGHDT and CDR2 YYEEEE. The CDR3 is made up of 15 amino acids. The CDR3 loop is CASSLAGGDLNGYTF.

The chain links TRBV5-5 to TRBJ2-2. CDR3 length: 13 residues. Germline V gives CDR1 SGHKS, CDR2 YYEKEE (reference sequence). The CDR3 reads CASSNQNTGELFF.

The rearrangement joins TRBV29-1 to TRBJ2-1. CDR1 and CDR2 from the germline V gene are SQVTM and ANQGSEA. This CDR3 spans 15 amino acids. The CDR3 is CSVVPPRSSYNEQFF.

The V and J genes are TRBV6-1 and TRBJ2-7; TCRdb returns TRBD1, unconfirmable since there is no DNA. This CDR3 spans 14 amino acids. Germline V gene sequence: CDR1 MNHNS, CDR2 SASEGT. CDR3 region: CASNQDPRGVEQYF.

The V and J genes are TRBV12-3 or TRBV12-4 and TRBJ2-4. This CDR3 is built from 13 residues. The CDR3 loop is CASSLSGWDIQYF.